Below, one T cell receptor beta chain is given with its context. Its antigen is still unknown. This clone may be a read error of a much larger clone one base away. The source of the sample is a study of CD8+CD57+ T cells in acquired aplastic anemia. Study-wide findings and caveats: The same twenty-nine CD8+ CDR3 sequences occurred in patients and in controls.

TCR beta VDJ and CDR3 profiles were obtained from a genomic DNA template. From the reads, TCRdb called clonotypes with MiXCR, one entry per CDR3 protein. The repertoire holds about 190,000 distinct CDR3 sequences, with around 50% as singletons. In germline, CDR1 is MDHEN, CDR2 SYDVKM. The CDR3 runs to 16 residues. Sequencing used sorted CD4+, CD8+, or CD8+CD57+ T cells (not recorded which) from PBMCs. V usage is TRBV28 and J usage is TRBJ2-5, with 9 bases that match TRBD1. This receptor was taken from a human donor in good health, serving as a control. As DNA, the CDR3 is TGTGCCAGCAGTTTTCTCGGGACAGGGATCCAAGAGACCCGGTACTTC. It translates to CASSFLGTGIQETRYF.